This entry features one T cell receptor beta chain sequence. This entry is derived from a study of technical replicates of blood from several donors. Clones were sequenced by immunoSEQ multiplex PCR, and TCRdb holds only the in-frame ones, with some missing. The repertoire holds about 88,000 clones, with around 94% as singletons. The length of the CDR3 is 14 residues. V shed 0 bases, J shed 6 bases, and the junction held 2 bases outside the gene matches. Germline CDR1 reads MNHEY; CDR2 reads SVGAGI. This receptor was taken from a human donor in good health. The specimen sequenced was T cells isolated from PBMCs. This rearrangement joins TRBV6-5 to TRBJ2-5; TRBD1 agrees at 9 bases. The DNA for the CDR3 is TGTGCCAGCAGTTACTCAGGGACAGGGAAGACCCAGTACTTC. Translating gives CASSYSGTGKTQYF.